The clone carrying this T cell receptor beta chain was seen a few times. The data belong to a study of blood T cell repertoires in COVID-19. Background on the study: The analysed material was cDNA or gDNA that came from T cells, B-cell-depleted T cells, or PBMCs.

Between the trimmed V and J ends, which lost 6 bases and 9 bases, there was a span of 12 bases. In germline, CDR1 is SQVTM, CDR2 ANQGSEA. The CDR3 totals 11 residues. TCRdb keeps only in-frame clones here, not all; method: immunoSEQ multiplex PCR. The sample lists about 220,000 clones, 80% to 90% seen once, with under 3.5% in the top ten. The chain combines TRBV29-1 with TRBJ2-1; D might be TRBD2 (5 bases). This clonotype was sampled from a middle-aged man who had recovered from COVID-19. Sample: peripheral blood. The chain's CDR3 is CSVRDLGEQFF. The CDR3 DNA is TGCAGCGTCCGGGATTTAGGTGAGCAGTTCTTC.